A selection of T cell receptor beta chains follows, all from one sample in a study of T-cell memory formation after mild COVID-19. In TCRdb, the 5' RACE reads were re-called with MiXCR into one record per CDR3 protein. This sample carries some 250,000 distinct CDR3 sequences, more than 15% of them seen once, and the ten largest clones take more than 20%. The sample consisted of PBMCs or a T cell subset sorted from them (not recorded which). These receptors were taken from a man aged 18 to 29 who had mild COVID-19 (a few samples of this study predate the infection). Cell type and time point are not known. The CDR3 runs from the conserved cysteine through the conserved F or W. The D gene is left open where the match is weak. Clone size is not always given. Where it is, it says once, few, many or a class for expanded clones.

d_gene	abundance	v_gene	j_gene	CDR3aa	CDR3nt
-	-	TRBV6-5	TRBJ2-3	CASSYAWAQDTQYF	TGTGCCAGCAGTTACGCCTGGGCCCAGGATACGCAGTATTTT
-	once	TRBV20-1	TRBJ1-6	CSARDHEVGSPLHF	TGCAGTGCTAGAGATCATGAAGTAGGTTCACCCCTCCACTTT
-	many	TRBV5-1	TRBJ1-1	CASSPSRGTGNTEAFF	TGCGCCAGCAGCCCCTCACGCGGGACGGGGAACACTGAAGCTTTCTTT
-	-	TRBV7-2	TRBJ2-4	CASTRQSIAKNIQYF	TGTGCCAGCACCAGGCAGAGTATAGCCAAAAACATTCAGTACTTC
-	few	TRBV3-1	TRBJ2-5	CASSQGRFSRETQYF	TGTGCCAGCAGCCAAGGGCGATTTAGCAGGGAGACCCAGTACTTC
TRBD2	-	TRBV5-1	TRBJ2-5	CASSPGTSGYQETQYF	TGCGCCAGCAGCCCTGGGACTAGCGGATACCAAGAGACCCAGTACTTC
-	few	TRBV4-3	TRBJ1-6	CASSQESVSPLHF	TGCGCCAGCAGCCAAGAATCCGTTTCACCCCTCCACTTT
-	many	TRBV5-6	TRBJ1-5	CASSRWGNQPQHF	TGTGCCAGCAGCAGGTGGGGCAATCAGCCCCAGCATTTT
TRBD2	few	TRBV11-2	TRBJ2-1	CASSLGASGGHNEQFF	TGTGCCAGCAGCTTAGGGGCTAGCGGGGGACACAATGAGCAGTTCTTC
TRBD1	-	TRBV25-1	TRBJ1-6	CASSRTGGSSYNSPLHF	TGTGCCAGCAGTCGGACAGGGGGTAGCTCCTATAATTCACCCCTCCACTTT
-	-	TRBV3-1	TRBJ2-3	CASSQGVRDTQYF	TGTGCCAGCAGCCAAGGAGTCAGAGATACGCAGTATTTT
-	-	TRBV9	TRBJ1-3	CASSVEPGQTGNTIYF	TGTGCCAGCAGCGTAGAACCGGGGCAAACTGGAAACACCATATATTTT
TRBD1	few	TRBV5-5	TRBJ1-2	CASSLGRGTGASYGYTF	TGTGCCAGCAGCTTGGGGAGGGGGACAGGGGCAAGCTATGGCTACACCTTC
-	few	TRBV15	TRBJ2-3	CATSRGGWDTQYF	TGTGCCACCAGCAGAGGGGGTTGGGATACGCAGTATTTT
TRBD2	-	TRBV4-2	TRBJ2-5	CASSQVAGGLETQYF	TGTGCCAGCAGCCAAGTGGCGGGGGGGCTAGAGACCCAGTACTTC
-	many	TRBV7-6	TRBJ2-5	CASSLVQGRGETQYF	TGTGCCAGCAGCTTAGTTCAGGGACGAGGAGAGACCCAGTACTTC
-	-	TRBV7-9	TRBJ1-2	CASSPRQASSDYGYTF	TGTGCCAGCAGCCCGAGGCAGGCCAGTTCGGACTATGGCTACACCTTC
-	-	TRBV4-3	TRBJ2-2	CASSQVTGNTGELFF	TGCGCCAGCAGCCAAGTCACTGGAAACACCGGGGAGCTGTTTTTT
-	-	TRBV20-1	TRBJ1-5	CSAGGINQPQHF	TGCAGTGCTGGGGGAATCAATCAGCCCCAGCATTTT
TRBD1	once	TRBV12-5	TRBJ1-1	CASEQGGGTEAFF	TGTGCTAGTGAACAGGGGGGAGGGACTGAAGCTTTCTTT
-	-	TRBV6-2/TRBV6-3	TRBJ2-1	CASSYGQVTEQFF	TGTGCCAGCAGTTATGGGCAGGTAACTGAGCAGTTCTTC
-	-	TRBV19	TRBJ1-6	CATSARNSLHF	TGTGCCACCTCTGCCCGGAACTCCCTCCACTTT
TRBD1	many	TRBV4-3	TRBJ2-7	CASSLTGASSYEQYF	TGCGCCAGCAGCCTTACAGGGGCCAGCTCCTACGAGCAGTACTTC
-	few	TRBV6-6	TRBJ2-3	CASRLTGTDTQYF	TGTGCCAGCAGACTGACAGGTACAGATACGCAGTATTTT
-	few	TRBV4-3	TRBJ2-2	CASSQEILQGNGELFF	TGCGCCAGCAGCCAAGAGATCTTACAGGGAAACGGGGAGCTGTTTTTT
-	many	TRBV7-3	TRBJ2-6	CASSPATGANVLTF	TGTGCCAGCAGCCCTGCTACTGGGGCCAACGTCCTGACTTTC
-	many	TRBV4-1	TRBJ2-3	CASSQWGAADTQYF	TGCGCCAGCAGCCAGTGGGGGGCTGCAGATACGCAGTATTTT
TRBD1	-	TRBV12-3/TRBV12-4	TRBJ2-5	CASSIGQARTQYF	TGTGCCAGCAGTATAGGACAGGCACGGACCCAGTACTTC
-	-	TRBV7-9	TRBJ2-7	CASRLGTEVYEQYF	TGTGCCAGCAGACTCGGGACGGAGGTCTACGAGCAGTACTTC
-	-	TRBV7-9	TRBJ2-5	CASSFIRVLETQYF	TGTGCCAGCAGCTTTATCAGGGTCCTGGAGACCCAGTACTTC
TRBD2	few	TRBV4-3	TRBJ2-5	CASSQDPSGGARETQYF	TGCGCCAGCAGCCAAGATCCTAGCGGGGGGGCCAGGGAGACCCAGTACTTC
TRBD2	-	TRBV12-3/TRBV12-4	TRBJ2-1	CASSLAGGHNEQFF	TGTGCCAGCAGTTTGGCGGGGGGGCACAATGAGCAGTTCTTC
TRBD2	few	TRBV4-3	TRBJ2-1	CASSRYLAGGPNEQFF	TGCGCCAGCAGCCGCTATCTAGCGGGGGGGCCTAATGAGCAGTTCTTC
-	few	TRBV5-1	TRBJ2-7	CASRGGTRFYEQYF	TGCGCCAGCAGAGGCGGGACAAGATTCTACGAGCAGTACTTC
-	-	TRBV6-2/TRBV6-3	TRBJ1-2	CASSYRDRLLYGYTF	TGTGCCAGCAGTTACCGGGACCGCTTACTTTATGGCTACACCTTC
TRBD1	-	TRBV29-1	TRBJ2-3	CSVEGDREPDTQYF	TGCAGCGTTGAGGGGGACAGGGAGCCAGATACGCAGTATTTT
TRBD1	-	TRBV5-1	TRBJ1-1	CASSGQGMGTEAFF	TGCGCCAGCTCGGGACAGGGTATGGGAACTGAAGCTTTCTTT
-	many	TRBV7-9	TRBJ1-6	CASSLEQYNSPLHF	TGTGCCAGCAGCTTAGAACAGTATAATTCACCCCTCCACTTT
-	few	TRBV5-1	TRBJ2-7	CASSLNQVDPYEQYF	TGCGCCAGCAGCTTGAATCAGGTTGACCCCTACGAGCAGTACTTC
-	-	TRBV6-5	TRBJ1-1	CASSYRAGTEAFF	TGTGCCAGCAGTTACAGGGCGGGTACTGAAGCTTTCTTT
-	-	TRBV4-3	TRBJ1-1	CASSLGHLNTEAFF	TGCGCCAGCAGCTTGGGACACCTGAACACTGAAGCTTTCTTT